The present TCR beta chain was sequenced within a study of T-cell memory formation after mild COVID-19. On the study more broadly: TCR clusters were largely donor specific. Study-level results: The pre-infection memory compartment contained some responding clones, suggesting cross-reactive memory joined. Day 15 to 85 contracting clones showed balanced CD4/CD8; day 15 to 37 expanders favored CD4+. Contracting clones localized mainly to CM and EM when CD4+ and mainly to EMRA when CD8+.

This clonotype was recorded a few times. Its antigen is as yet unknown. TCRdb re-called the 5' RACE reads through MiXCR, storing one row per CDR3 protein. The sample lists hundreds of thousands of distinct CDR3 sequences, 18% occurring once. Germline V gene lookup returns CDR1 SGHDN and CDR2 FVKESK. The CDR3 consists of 14 residues. V dropped 7 bases and J dropped 7 bases, with 17 bases sitting between them. Source material: PBMCs or a T cell subset sorted from them (not recorded which). The gene calls are TRBV14 and TRBJ2-1; D is tentatively TRBD1 or TRBD2 (5 bases each). The receptor was derived from an adult woman who had mild COVID-19 (a few samples of this study predate the infection). Cell type and time point are not known. The CDR3 DNA sequence: TGTGCCAGCAACCCCGTGGGGGATCGGAATGAGCAGTTCTTC. Encoded protein: CASNPVGDRNEQFF.